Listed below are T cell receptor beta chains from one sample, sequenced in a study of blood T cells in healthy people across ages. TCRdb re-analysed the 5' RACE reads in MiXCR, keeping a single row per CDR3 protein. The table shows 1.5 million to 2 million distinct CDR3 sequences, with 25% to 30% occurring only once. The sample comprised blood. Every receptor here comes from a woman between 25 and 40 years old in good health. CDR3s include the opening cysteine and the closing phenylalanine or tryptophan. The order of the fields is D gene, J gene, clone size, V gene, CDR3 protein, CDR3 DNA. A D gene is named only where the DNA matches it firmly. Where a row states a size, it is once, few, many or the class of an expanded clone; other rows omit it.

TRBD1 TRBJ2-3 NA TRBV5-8 CASSRTGVGDTQYF TGTGCCAGCAGCCGGACAGGGGTGGGAGATACGCAGTATTTT
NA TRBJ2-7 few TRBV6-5 CASSYTSALDILEQYF TGTGCCAGCAGTTACACCTCGGCCCTCGATATTCTCGAGCAGTACTTC
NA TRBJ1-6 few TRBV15 CATSREHGNSPLHF TGTGCCACCAGCAGAGAGCACGGGAATTCACCCCTCCACTTT
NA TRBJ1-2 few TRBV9 CASSVNQDGNYGYTF TGTGCCAGCAGCGTAAACCAGGACGGAAACTATGGCTACACCTTC
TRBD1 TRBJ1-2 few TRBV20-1 CSAGGQYGYTF TGCAGTGCCGGGGGACAGTATGGCTACACCTTC
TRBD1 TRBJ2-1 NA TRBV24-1 CATSDQGQGGIDEQFF TGTGCCACCAGTGACCAGGGACAGGGCGGTATCGATGAGCAGTTCTTC
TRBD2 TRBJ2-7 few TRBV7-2 CASSSWTSGGVPSYEQYF TGTGCCAGCAGCTCCTGGACTAGCGGGGGGGTTCCTTCCTACGAGCAGTACTTC
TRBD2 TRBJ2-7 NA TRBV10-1 CASSMSGRAPYEQYF TGCGCCAGCAGTATGAGCGGGAGGGCCCCGTACGAGCAGTACTTC
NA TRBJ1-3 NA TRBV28 CASGWARNTIYF TGTGCCAGCGGCTGGGCACGAAACACCATATATTTT
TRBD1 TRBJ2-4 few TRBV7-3 CASSSGQGAGKNIQYF TGTGCCAGCAGCTCGGGACAGGGGGCTGGCAAAAACATTCAGTACTTC
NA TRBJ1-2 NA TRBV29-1 CSVDGRGYTF TGCAGCGTTGATGGGAGGGGCTACACCTTC
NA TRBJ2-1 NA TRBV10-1 CASTDRGNYEQFF TGCGCCAGCACCGACCGGGGGAACTACGAGCAGTTCTTC
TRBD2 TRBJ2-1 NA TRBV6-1 CAGRTSGRDEQFF TGTGCCGGCCGGACTAGCGGGAGGGATGAGCAGTTCTTC
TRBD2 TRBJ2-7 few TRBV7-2 CASSGTSGYYEQYF TGTGCCAGCAGCGGGACTAGCGGCTACTACGAGCAGTACTTC
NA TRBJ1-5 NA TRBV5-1 CASSLAGQYNQPQHF TGCGCCAGCAGCTTGGCCGGACAGTATAATCAGCCCCAGCATTTT
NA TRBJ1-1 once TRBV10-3 CAIGPHLNLNTEAFF TGTGCCATCGGTCCCCATCTAAACTTGAACACTGAAGCTTTCTTT